One sample yielded the 21 T cell receptor beta chains listed below, sequenced in a study of T cells after yellow fever vaccination. TCRdb used MiXCR to reprocess the 5' RACE reads, holding one entry per CDR3 protein. The sample carries around 25,000 distinct CDR3 sequences, 4% to 5% recorded once. Sample: PBMCs, either bulk or a sorted T-cell subset (CD4+, CD8+, memory, or dextramer-sorted; not recorded which), taken on the day of the yellow fever booster vaccination. The origin of the receptors is a man between 18 and 35 years old who received the YFV17D yellow fever vaccine.

This clonotype was counted at least ten times. CDR3 sequence (DNA): TGCAGCGCCGCCCCGGGGGCCGACTATGGCTACACCTTC. Encoded protein: CSAAPGADYGYTF. The chain couples TRBV29-1 to TRBJ1-2, with D possibly matching TRBD1 (6 bases). The germline CDR1 and CDR2 sequences are SQVTM and ANQGSEA. V lost 7 bases, J lost 3 bases, and 15 bases lay in between. The CDR3 covers 13 residues.

This clonotype was seen ten or more times. The CDR3 DNA is TGTGCCATCAGTACACTTAGGGGCATTCAGTACTTC. This encodes CAISTLRGIQYF. The rearrangement joins TRBV10-3 to TRBJ2-4; D may be TRBD1 (5 bases). The CDR3 spans 12 residues. Germline V gene sequence: CDR1 ENHRY, CDR2 SYGVKD. V was clipped by 5 bases and J by 9 bases, with 11 bases between them.

The sample holds many counts of this clonotype. The chain has TRBV20-1 and TRBJ2-2, with 7 bases that match TRBD2. J lost 3 bases, V lost 6 bases, and 10 bases had no gene match. In germline, CDR1 is DFQATT, CDR2 SNEGSKA (reference sequence). The CDR3 extends over 15 amino acids. The CDR3 DNA reads as TGCAGTGCCAGGCGAGAGCGGGGTTACACCGGGGAGCTGTTTTTT. Translation gives CSARRERGYTGELFF.

This clonotype showed up many times. The chain combines TRBV6-2 or TRBV6-3 with TRBJ2-7; D gene unclear. In germline, CDR1 is MNHEY, CDR2 SVGEGT. The V and J ends lost 7 bases and 0 bases respectively, with 10 bases between them. The CDR3 consists of 13 residues. The CDR3 loop reads CASIRPRSYEQYV. The CDR3 region has the DNA TGTGCCAGCATCCGCCCGCGCTCCTACGAGCAGTACGTC.

Many counts were recorded for this clonotype. The CDR3 is CASSFVTPGTVNTEAFF. The CDR3 DNA reads TGTGCCAGCAGTTTCGTCACCCCCGGGACGGTGAACACTGAAGCTTTCTTT. The chain joins TRBV6-5 to TRBJ1-1, with D tentatively TRBD1 (5 bases). The CDR3 extends over 17 amino acids. Germline-derived CDR1 and CDR2 are MNHEY and SVGAGI. V dropped 4 bases and J dropped 0 bases, with 18 bases sitting between them.

This clonotype was observed at least ten times. The rearrangement links TRBV12-3 or TRBV12-4 to TRBJ2-3; no clear D gene. The CDR3 is 14 amino acids. The V end lost 5 bases, the J end lost 5 bases, and 14 bases lay between the germline ends. The CDR3 DNA is TGTGCCAGCAGTGAAGTGTCTCGGGTAGATACGCAGTATTTT. As protein: CASSEVSRVDTQYF.

This clonotype showed up many times. The V call is TRBV5-1, the J call TRBJ1-1; no reliable D call. This CDR3 is built from 12 residues. Germline V CDR1 and CDR2: SGHRS, YFSETQ. Trimming cost V 4 bases and J 5 bases, with 9 bases left between them. The CDR3 DNA follows: TGCGCCAGCAGCACCCTAGGAACTGAAGCTTTCTTT. This gives the protein CASSTLGTEAFF.

This clonotype was recorded many times. The V gene is TRBV7-2, the J gene TRBJ2-2; D unresolved. The CDR3 sequence is 13 residues long. Trimming took 2 bases from V and 4 from J, leaving 5 bases between them. CDR1 SGHTA and CDR2 FQGNSA come from the germline V gene. The CDR3 region has the DNA TGTGCCAGCAGCTTATACTCCACCGGGGAGCTGTTTTTT. Amino acid sequence: CASSLYSTGELFF.

Only a few counts were recorded for this clonotype. J is TRBJ2-5 and V is TRBV10-3, with D perhaps assigned TRBD1 or TRBD2 (5 bases each). CDR3 size: 16 residues. Germline V gene lookup returns CDR1 ENHRY and CDR2 SYGVKD. V dropped 2 bases and J dropped 8 bases, with 21 bases sitting between them. This chain's CDR3 is CAISETSSEGFGTQYF. In nucleotides, the CDR3 is TGTGCCATCAGTGAGACCTCTAGTGAGGGGTTTGGAACCCAGTACTTC.

This clonotype was seen repeatedly, ten times or more. The J gene is TRBJ1-2, the V gene TRBV7-2; D ambiguous. Trimming cost V 4 bases and J 6 bases, with 12 bases left between them. The CDR3 sequence is 13 residues long. Germline lookup yields CDR1 SGHTA and CDR2 FQGNSA. The CDR3 nucleotides are TGTGCCAGCAGCTATGGCCTAGGAGATGGCTACACCTTC. Protein product: CASSYGLGDGYTF.

This clonotype turned up a few times. The chain combines TRBV6-5 with TRBJ2-5, with 7 positions matching TRBD2. The V gene's germline CDR1 is MNHEY and CDR2 SVGAGI. The CDR3 spans 16 residues. Unmatched junction bases numbered 11, after V lost 6 bases and J lost 1 base. In nucleotides, the CDR3 is TGTGCCAGCAGCCAGCTTAGCGGGTACTTCCAAGAGACCCAGTACTTC. Its protein product is CASSQLSGYFQETQYF.

The rearrangement joins TRBV2 to TRBJ2-7; D assignment may be TRBD1 or TRBD2 (5 bases each). Germline loops: CDR1 SNHLY, CDR2 FYNNEI. Trimming took 7 bases from V and 0 from J, leaving 10 bases between them. The CDR3 is made up of 13 amino acids. CDR3 sequence reads: CASTAGTSYEQYF. The CDR3 coding sequence is TGTGCCAGCACCGCCGGGACCTCCTACGAGCAGTACTTC.

Ten or more counts support this clonotype. CDR3 sequence (DNA): TGTGCCAGCAGTGAAGCTAGCGGGGGGGCCAATGAGCAGTTCTTC. Translating gives CASSEASGGANEQFF. The chain is built from TRBV6-1 and TRBJ2-1; 11 nucleotides line up with TRBD2. V gave up 0 bases and J gave up 6 bases; unmatched junction bases: 1. The CDR3 runs to 15 residues. Germline CDR1 and CDR2: MNHNS and SASEGT.

In this sample, this clonotype turned up many times. CDR3 loop: CASSSGTSGGVQETQYF. CDR3 DNA sequence: TGCGCCAGCAGCTCGGGCACTAGCGGGGGGGTCCAAGAGACCCAGTACTTC. The rearrangement uses TRBV5-1 and TRBJ2-5, with 13 bases that match TRBD2. Germline CDR1 SGHRS, CDR2 YFSETQ. The CDR3 has 17 residues. The V segment lost 3 bases and the J segment 1 base; nucleotides outside the gene matches: 6.

This clonotype was seen at least ten times. The chain recombines TRBV25-1 with TRBJ1-6; a possible D gene is TRBD1 (5 bases). Trimming took off 4 bases at V and 14 bases at J, with 15 bases between the two ends. The CDR3 is made up of 13 amino acids. Germline V gives CDR1 MGHDK, CDR2 SYGVNS. The CDR3 is CASSAGTSITLHF. CDR3 nucleotide sequence: TGTGCCAGCAGTGCCGGGACCTCCATCACCCTCCACTTT.

This chain uses TRBV5-3 with TRBJ2-5; D is possibly TRBD1 or TRBD2 (5 bases each). TRBV5-3 is an ORF; its function is uncertain. V lost 3 bases and J lost 2, with 14 bases in between. The CDR3 has 15 residues. The CDR3 is CARSSPGTNQETQYF. CDR3 in DNA: TGTGCCAGAAGCTCCCCGGGGACGAATCAAGAGACCCAGTACTTC.

This clonotype has only a few counts. The rearrangement joins TRBV2 to TRBJ2-3; TRBD2 agrees at 8 bases. V shed 6 bases, J shed 8 bases, and the junction held 13 bases outside the gene matches. The CDR3 extends over 15 amino acids. Looked up from germline, CDR1 is SNHLY and CDR2 is FYNNEI. The CDR3 loop reads CASSREGPRVGTQYF. The CDR3 DNA sequence: TGTGCCAGCAGCCGGGAGGGACCGCGCGTCGGTACGCAGTATTTT.

The J gene is TRBJ2-5, the V gene TRBV7-2; 10 bases fit TRBD2. This CDR3 has 17 residues. Germline CDR1 SGHTA, CDR2 FQGNSA. The V segment lost 5 bases and the J segment 2 bases; nucleotides outside the gene matches: 11. The DNA for the CDR3 is TGTGCCAGCAGCCGAGCGGGGGGGCCGAGATGGCAAGAGACCCAGTACTTC. Protein: CASSRAGGPRWQETQYF.

The sample holds many counts of this clonotype. The rearrangement links TRBV4-1 to TRBJ1-5; possibly TRBD1 for D (6 bases). Trimming took off 1 base at V and 6 bases at J, with 13 bases between the two ends. The CDR3 runs 15 residues. The germline V gene has CDR1 MGHRA and CDR2 YSYEKL. The CDR3 reads CASSQGPGEAQPQHF. CDR3 bases: TGCGCCAGCAGCCAAGGACCAGGGGAGGCTCAGCCCCAGCATTTT.

This clonotype has more than one count but fewer than ten. CDR3 DNA sequence: TGTGCCACCAGCAGAGATCGTGCGAGCTCCTACGAGCAGTACGTC. This encodes CATSRDRASSYEQYV. The V gene is TRBV15, the J gene TRBJ2-7; D ambiguous. Germline CDR1 LNHNV, CDR2 YYDKDF (reference sequence). This CDR3 is built from 15 residues. The V end lost 0 bases, the J end lost 0 bases, and 9 bases lay between the germline ends.

In its sample, this clonotype was seen many times. The chain uses TRBV6-2 or TRBV6-3 and TRBJ2-2; D might be TRBD1 or TRBD2, each matching 5 bases. Per the germline V gene, CDR1 is MNHEY and CDR2 is SVGEGT. Trimming left V 6 bases short and J 6 bases short, with 8 bases between. This CDR3 spans 12 amino acids. For the CDR3, the DNA is TGTGCCAGCAGCCGGGACGCCGGGGAGCTGTTTTTT. It translates to CASSRDAGELFF.